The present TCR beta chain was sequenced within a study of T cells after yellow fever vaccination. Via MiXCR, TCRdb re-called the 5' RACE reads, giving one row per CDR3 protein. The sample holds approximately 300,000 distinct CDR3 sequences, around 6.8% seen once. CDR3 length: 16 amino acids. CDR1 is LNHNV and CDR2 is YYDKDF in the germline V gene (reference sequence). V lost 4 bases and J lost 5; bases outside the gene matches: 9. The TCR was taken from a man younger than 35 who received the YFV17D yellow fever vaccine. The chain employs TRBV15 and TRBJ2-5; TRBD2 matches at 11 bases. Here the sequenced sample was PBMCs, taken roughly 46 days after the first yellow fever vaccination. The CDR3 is CATSIPLAGDGETQYF. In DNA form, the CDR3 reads TGTGCCACCAGCATCCCACTAGCGGGGGACGGTGAGACCCAGTACTTC.